This record looks at one T cell receptor (beta chain) sequence and its context. This entry comes from a study of neurological immune-mediated disorders. It was by 5'RACE with 10-nucleotide random UMIs that the cDNA was made. Each CDR3 protein is one row after TCRdb ran MiXCR on the 5' RACE reads. The sample includes under 85,000 distinct CDR3 sequences, about 9.4% of them seen just once. The CDR3 length is 14 residues. Germline CDR1 and CDR2: SGHRS and YFSETQ. V was clipped by 4 bases and J by 5 bases, with 15 bases between them. The chain couples TRBV5-1 to TRBJ1-1, with a tentative D call TRBD1 (5 bases). The sequenced sample was PBMCs. The sequence was collected from a man in his forties or fifties in good health. CDR3 residues: CASSGIGKGTEAFF. CDR3 DNA: TGCGCCAGCAGCGGGATAGGGAAGGGGACTGAAGCTTTCTTT.